This T cell receptor beta chain was obtained from a study of Graves' ophthalmopathy and Graves' hyperthyroidism. Study summary: Stable hyperthyroidism was defined by absence of ophthalmopathy within 18 months of follow-up. The study, taken as a whole, reports: Sensitivity of 60% to 71% and specificity of under 85% were achieved by the model that predicted ophthalmopathy progression.

The CDR3 covers 14 residues. Germline lookup yields CDR1 MNHEY and CDR2 SVGAGI. Trimming stripped 6 bases from V and 6 bases from J, with 18 bases between. Amplification of TCR beta CDR3 regions used RNA transcripts. HTBI primers primed a first-round RT-PCR, and a second-round multiplex PCR followed. MiXCR, applied by TCRdb to the multiplex PCR reads, yields one record per CDR3 protein. The table has roughly 1.1 million distinct CDR3 sequences, roughly two fifths seen once; the top ten hold more than 9.5%. Turning to this clonotype: The antigen is not known.

This chain uses TRBV6-5 with TRBJ2-7, with D tentatively TRBD1 (5 bases). This sequence was found in an adult man with Graves' hyperthyroidism. Sequenced sample: peripheral blood or thyroid tissue (not recorded which). The DNA for the CDR3 is TGTGCCAGCAGGGCCCCAGGGCCCTTCGGCGAGCAGTACTTC. It encodes CASRAPGPFGEQYF.